Here is one T cell receptor beta chain with its context. Produced via immunoSEQ multiplex PCR; TCRdb's table is partial and in-frame only. The sample has around 2.1 million clones; approximately 96% are singletons. This record comes from a study of shared clonotypes between healthy human individuals. Germline-derived CDR1 and CDR2 are MNHNS and SASEGT. This CDR3 spans 15 amino acids. Unmatched junction bases numbered 9, after V lost 7 bases and J lost 4 bases. The sample consisted of naive CD4+ T cells sorted from blood. Subset described: CD45RA+ positively selected. The genes are TRBV6-1 and TRBJ1-1; TRBD1 aligns across 10 bases. This clonotype was obtained from a man younger than 30 in good health. This CDR3 reads CASTKDRGLSTEAFF. The CDR3, as DNA: TGTGCCAGCACTAAAGACAGGGGGCTGAGCACTGAAGCTTTCTTT.